These 31 T cell receptor beta chains were sequenced from one sample in a study of T cells in Graves' hyperthyroidism and ophthalmopathy. The CDR3 regions of TCR beta were amplified from RNA transcripts. HTBI primers were used for first-round RT-PCR of the TCR CDR3. TCRdb fed the multiplex PCR reads into MiXCR, producing one record per CDR3 protein. The table shows 300,000 to 350,000 distinct CDR3 sequences, with around 18% occurring only once. Sequencing was performed on blood. These receptors originate from a woman between 35 and 50 years old with Graves' ophthalmopathy.

This clonotype was seen many times. The chain couples TRBV12-3 or TRBV12-4 to TRBJ1-1, with D tentatively TRBD1 (6 bases). This CDR3 is built from 12 residues. V lost 7 bases to trimming and J lost 10 bases, with 16 bases between them. The CDR3 DNA reads TGTGCCAGCATTGACAGGATTCTGGGAGCTTTCTTT. Protein sequence: CASIDRILGAFF.

This clonotype was observed many times. This chain joins TRBV6-1 and TRBJ1-1; no clear D. V lost 6 bases and J lost 6, with 11 bases in between. CDR3 length: 12 residues. CDR1 is MNHNS and CDR2 is SASEGT in the germline V gene. The CDR3 spells CASRRGDAEAFF. In DNA form, the CDR3 reads TGTGCCAGCAGACGGGGAGACGCTGAAGCTTTCTTT.

The chain links TRBV12-3 or TRBV12-4 to TRBJ2-2; D is perhaps TRBD2 (5 bases). V was clipped by 3 bases and J by 6 bases, with 17 bases between them. The CDR3 totals 16 residues. Here the CDR3 DNA reads TGTGCCAGCAGTTTGCGAGGGTTCGGGGTCGCCGGGGAGCTGTTTTTT. Protein sequence: CASSLRGFGVAGELFF.

In its sample, this clonotype was seen many times. The V and J genes are TRBV28 and TRBJ1-5; D gene unclear. Trimming took off 0 bases at V and 0 bases at J, with 6 bases between the two ends. Germline values: CDR1 MDHEN, CDR2 SYDVKM. CDR3 length: 15 residues. As DNA, the CDR3 is TGTGCCAGCAGTTTATGGGGAGATAGCAATCAGCCCCAGCATTTT. Its protein product is CASSLWGDSNQPQHF.

This clonotype was recorded many times. An end of the junction differs from the germline gene, which may be a read error. The chain links TRBV6-1 to TRBJ2-7; TRBD1 matches at 8 bases. Germline-derived CDR1 and CDR2 are MNHNS and SASEGT. CDR3 length: 12 residues. In nucleotides, the CDR3 is TGTGCCAGCAGGGGACAGGTTTACGAGCAGTGCTTC. It encodes CASRGQVYEQCF.

This clonotype was observed at least ten times. The chain has TRBV11-3 and TRBJ1-1; no clear D. The germline V gene encodes CDR1 SGHNT and CDR2 YENEEA. V gave up 1 base and J gave up 1 base, with 7 bases separating them. This CDR3 region has 14 residues. CDR3 in DNA: TGTGCCAGCAGCTTAGGAAGGGAGAACACTGAAGCTTTCTTT. It specifies CASSLGRENTEAFF.

This clonotype was found many times. The gene calls are TRBV6-2 or TRBV6-3 and TRBJ1-2, with 7 bases that match TRBD1. Trimming took 5 bases from V and 8 from J; bases not matched to a gene: 8. The V gene's germline CDR1 is MNHEY and CDR2 SVGEGT. The CDR3 has 13 amino acids. For the CDR3, the DNA is TGTGCCAGCAGTCCGACAGGGCGTCCGGGCTACACCTTC. This gives the protein CASSPTGRPGYTF.

In this sample, this clonotype turned up many times. The J gene is TRBJ1-5, the V gene TRBV30; D is undetermined. The V end lost 0 bases, the J end lost 1 base, and 10 bases lay between the germline ends. The CDR3 extends over 15 amino acids. CDR1 and CDR2 from the germline V gene are GTSNPN and SVGIG (reference sequence). The CDR3: CAWSVSIQSNQPQHF. The DNA of the CDR3 is TGTGCCTGGAGTGTAAGTATTCAAAGCAATCAGCCCCAGCATTTT.

In its sample, this clonotype was seen many times. The chain recombines TRBV7-2 with TRBJ2-6; 8 bases line up with TRBD1. Trimming removed 0 bases from V and 1 base from J; junction bases left unmatched: 5. CDR1 and CDR2 from the germline V gene are SGHTA and FQGNSA. The CDR3 runs 18 residues. The CDR3 here is CASSLAPRTGSGANVLTF. For the CDR3, the DNA is TGTGCCAGCAGCTTAGCCCCTAGGACAGGGTCTGGGGCCAACGTCCTGACTTTC.

The rearrangement joins TRBV4-3 to TRBJ2-2; D uncertain. Between the trimmed V and J ends, which lost 3 bases and 6 bases, there was a span of 11 bases. CDR1 and CDR2 (germline): LGHNA, YSLEER. CDR3 length equals 14 residues. The CDR3 DNA reads TGCGCCAGCAGCCATAGTGTTAGGTCCGGGGAGCTGTTTTTT. It is translated as CASSHSVRSGELFF.

The table lists this clonotype with many counts. The CDR3 sequence: CASSPSGGRAYEQYF. The CDR3 DNA follows: TGTGCCAGCAGTCCCTCCGGAGGTCGGGCATACGAGCAGTACTTC. This chain links TRBV28 with TRBJ2-7; weak D call: TRBD2 (5 bases). The length of the CDR3 is 15 residues. The V end was cut by 5 bases, the J end by 4 bases, with 18 bases between. Germline assignment: CDR1 MDHEN and CDR2 SYDVKM.

This clonotype came up a few times. The V call is TRBV30, the J call TRBJ1-3; D gene unclear. Germline V gene data show CDR1 as GTSNPN and CDR2 as SVGIG (reference sequence). Trimming cost V 1 base and J 2 bases, with 9 bases left between them. The length of the CDR3 is 14 residues. The CDR3 region is CAWSGRIAGNTIYF. The CDR3 nucleotides are TGTGCCTGGAGTGGCAGGATCGCTGGAAACACCATATATTTT. The variable domain in full, with the rest retrieved from reference TRBV30 and TRBJ1-3, is SQTIHQWPATLVQPVGSPLSLECTVEGTSNPNLYWYRQAAGRGLQLLFYSVGIGQISSEVPQNLSASRPQDRQFILSSKKLLLSDSGFYLCAWSGRIAGNTIYFGEGSWLTVV.

Ten or more counts support this clonotype. The chain carries TRBV28 and TRBJ2-1, with 7 bases lining up with TRBD2. The J segment lost 5 bases and the V segment lost 0 bases, leaving 4 bases of the junction unmatched. CDR3 length: 15 amino acids. Germline V CDR1 and CDR2: MDHEN, SYDVKM. CDR3 DNA sequence: TGTGCCAGCAGTTTATGGGGGGAGGGTAACAATGAGCAGTTCTTC. Protein: CASSLWGEGNNEQFF.

This clonotype has at least ten counts. The rearrangement uses TRBV6-5 and TRBJ2-2, with D uncertain. CDR1 and CDR2 (germline): MNHEY, SVGAGI. This CDR3 contains 17 residues. Between the trimmed V and J ends, which lost 0 bases and 4 bases, there was a span of 15 bases. The CDR3 is CASSYSNPQIVTGELFF. CDR3 in DNA: TGTGCCAGCAGTTACTCGAACCCACAGATTGTCACCGGGGAGCTGTTTTTT.

At least ten counts were recorded for this clonotype. The J gene is TRBJ1-3, the V gene TRBV2; tentatively, D is TRBD1 (5 bases). The V gene lost 10 bases and the J gene lost 0 bases, with 13 bases spanning the gap. The CDR3 extends over 14 amino acids. Germline V lookup: CDR1 SNHLY, CDR2 FYNNEI. The CDR3 DNA is TGTGCCAAGAGACAGTCCAACTCTGGAAACACCATATATTTT. This sequence encodes CAKRQSNSGNTIYF.

This clonotype was found many times. The chain recombines TRBV14 with TRBJ2-7; 9 bases fit TRBD2. Losses at the gene ends were 1 base for V and 2 bases for J; bases not matched to a gene: 6. Looked up from germline, CDR1 is SGHDN and CDR2 is FVKESK. The CDR3 contains 16 residues. The CDR3 here is CASSQGRLAEPYEQYF. CDR3 bases: TGTGCCAGCAGCCAAGGTAGACTAGCGGAGCCCTACGAGCAGTACTTC. Full variable domain (remainder filled in from reference TRBV14 and TRBJ2-7): EAGVTQFPSHSVIEKGQTVTLRCDPISGHDNLYWYRRVMGKEIKFLLHFVKESKQDESGMPNNRFLAERTGGTYSTLKVQPAELEDSGVYFCASSQGRLAEPYEQYFGPGTRLTVT.

This clonotype was observed many times. This rearrangement joins TRBV4-2 to TRBJ2-7, with TRBD1 matching over 12 bases. Germline-derived CDR1 and CDR2 are LGHNA and YNFKEQ. The CDR3 runs to 15 residues. V shed 0 bases and J 5 bases; nucleotides not matched to a gene: 2. CDR3 in amino acids: CASSQEGQGAHEQYF. The CDR3 DNA follows: TGTGCCAGCAGCCAAGAGGGACAGGGGGCCCACGAGCAGTACTTC.

This clonotype was seen only a few times. The chain employs TRBV25-1 and TRBJ2-5, with 7 bases matching TRBD1. Trimming removed 3 bases from V and 5 bases from J; junction bases left unmatched: 12. The germline V gene has CDR1 MGHDK and CDR2 SYGVNS. This CDR3 contains 16 residues. The CDR3 loop reads CASSEVQGNLRETQYF. The DNA for the CDR3 is TGTGCCAGCAGTGAGGTACAGGGGAATTTGCGTGAGACCCAGTACTTC.

This clonotype was counted many times. The chain is built from TRBV19 and TRBJ2-1; D possibly uses TRBD1 or TRBD2 (5 bases each). V dropped 0 bases and J dropped 7 bases, with 13 bases sitting between them. Germline CDR1 is LNHDA and CDR2 is SQIVND (reference sequence). The CDR3 totals 15 residues. The CDR3 DNA sequence: TGTGCCAGTAGTATAGATTTACGGGGCGGGAATGAGCAGTTCTTC. It encodes CASSIDLRGGNEQFF.

This clonotype was counted at least ten times. The V and J genes are TRBV28 and TRBJ2-7, with 9 bases that match TRBD1. From germline, CDR1 is MDHEN and CDR2 SYDVKM. The length of the CDR3 is 17 residues. V trimming: 5 bases; J trimming: 6 bases; junction bases outside the gene matches: 17. This chain's CDR3 is CASSVQGASLLSSEQYF. As DNA, the CDR3 is TGTGCCAGCAGTGTACAGGGGGCTAGCCTATTATCTAGCGAGCAGTACTTC.

This clonotype was recorded at least ten times. This rearrangement joins TRBV2 to TRBJ2-1; D is ambiguous. Germline assignment: CDR1 SNHLY and CDR2 FYNNEI. The V end lost 2 bases, the J end lost 0 bases, and 14 bases lay between the germline ends. This CDR3 is built from 17 residues. This CDR3 is CASSESVGTLSYNEQFF. In DNA, the CDR3 is TGTGCCAGCAGTGAAAGTGTGGGAACACTCTCCTACAATGAGCAGTTCTTC.

This clonotype was seen repeatedly, ten times or more. The chain couples TRBV28 to TRBJ1-5; D gene ambiguous. The CDR3 contains 19 residues. Trimming cost V 5 bases and J 4 bases, with 27 bases left between them. Looked up from germline, CDR1 is MDHEN and CDR2 is SYDVKM. The CDR3 bases are TGTGCCAGCAGTCCAACACGCCTCCGGGTCTCAACACGGAATCAGCCCCAGCATTTT. It encodes CASSPTRLRVSTRNQPQHF.

This clonotype was seen ten or more times. The CDR3 spells CASSGRDTPYVQHF. The DNA for the CDR3 is TGTGCCAGCAGCGGCCGGGACACGCCTTATGTCCAGCATTTT. V usage is TRBV9 and J usage is TRBJ1-5, with D possibly being TRBD1 (6 bases). The V end was cut by 3 bases, the J end by 12 bases, with 19 bases between. The CDR3 consists of 14 residues. Looked up from germline, CDR1 is SGDLS and CDR2 is YYNGEE.

This clonotype was seen ten or more times. An end of the junction does not agree with germline; a read error may underlie this. J is TRBJ1-1 and V is TRBV6-5; no clear D gene. The CDR3 has 13 residues. Germline V lookup: CDR1 MNHEY, CDR2 SVGAGI. Here the CDR3 reads CASSYSEVSETFF. The CDR3 DNA sequence: TGTGCCAGCAGTTACTCGGAGGTGTCTGAAACTTTCTTT.

The chain employs TRBV5-1 and TRBJ2-5; 7 bases map to TRBD2. V lost 4 bases, J lost 4 bases, and 7 bases stayed unmatched. Germline CDR1 reads SGHRS; CDR2 reads YFSETQ. The CDR3 covers 14 residues. CDR3 nucleotide sequence: TGCGCCAGCAGCCCGGCGTGGGGGGGAGAGACCCAGTACTTC. The encoded protein is CASSPAWGGETQYF.

This clonotype was seen repeatedly, ten times or more. The V and J genes are TRBV5-1 and TRBJ1-5; D is undetermined. The V end lost 0 bases, the J end lost 0 bases, and 7 bases lay between the germline ends. Germline loops: CDR1 SGHRS, CDR2 YFSETQ. CDR3 length: 15 residues. For the CDR3, the DNA is TGCGCCAGCAGCTTGGAAGGGAATAGCAATCAGCCCCAGCATTTT. Its protein is CASSLEGNSNQPQHF.

This clonotype was detected ten times or more. The chain recombines TRBV2 with TRBJ1-3, with a tentative D call TRBD1 (5 bases). This CDR3 region has 14 residues. The V end lost 0 bases, the J end lost 5 bases, and 8 bases lay between the germline ends. The germline V gene encodes CDR1 SNHLY and CDR2 FYNNEI. CDR3 protein: CASSEATERNTIYF. CDR3 DNA sequence: TGTGCCAGCAGTGAAGCGACAGAAAGAAACACCATATATTTT.

This clonotype was seen a handful of times. The rearrangement uses TRBV9 and TRBJ1-6; the D gene is possibly TRBD1 (5 bases). The germline gives CDR1 SGDLS, CDR2 YYNGEE. This CDR3 region has 16 residues. V was pared by 3 bases and J by 9 bases, with 19 bases between. CDR3 residues: CASSAPGGGLGSPLHF. CDR3 bases: TGTGCCAGCAGCGCCCCCGGGGGGGGACTGGGTTCACCCCTCCACTTT.

This clonotype was detected a few times. This chain uses TRBV12-3 or TRBV12-4 with TRBJ2-7; D gene uncertain. The CDR3 covers 12 residues. V was pared by 3 bases and J by 7 bases, with 10 bases between. The CDR3 is CASSFGRWEQYF. Here the CDR3 DNA reads TGTGCCAGCAGTTTCGGCAGGTGGGAGCAGTACTTC.

The V and J genes are TRBV6-4 and TRBJ2-7, with 7 bases matching TRBD2. The germline CDR1 and CDR2 sequences are MRHNA and SNTAGT. The CDR3 loop spans 15 amino acids. V trimming: 0 bases; J trimming: 4 bases; junction bases outside the gene matches: 6. CDR3 in DNA: TGTGCCAGCAGTGACTCCGGGACTAAACCTTACGAGCAGTACTTC. As protein: CASSDSGTKPYEQYF.

In its sample, this clonotype was seen many times. The chain combines TRBV28 with TRBJ2-2; the D is unclear. The length of the CDR3 is 11 residues. V was pared by 3 bases and J by 7 bases, with 3 bases between. The germline CDR1 and CDR2 sequences are MDHEN and SYDVKM. CDR3 loop: CASSFYGELFF. In nucleotides, the CDR3 is TGTGCCAGCAGTTTCTACGGGGAGCTGTTTTTT.